This entry describes one T cell receptor beta chain. As processed by the authors: By means of reference gene primer amplification, nucleated cell counts were estimated. TCRdb keeps only in-frame clones here, not all; method: immunoSEQ multiplex PCR. V, J and clone size are taken as reported in that table, and D and trimming were inferred from the DNA itself. The sample carries about 230,000 clones, 80% to 90% recorded once. The germline V and J ends were trimmed by 6 bases and 5 bases, with 10 bases remaining between them. The germline V gene encodes CDR1 SQVTM and CDR2 ANQGSEA. The CDR3 totals 12 residues. These data come from a study of blood T cell repertoires in COVID-19. Overall study: Both acute and convalescent COVID-19 samples were obtained from the United States, Italy and Spain. T cells, B-cell-depleted T cells, or PBMCs supplied cDNA or gDNA.

The source material was peripheral blood. V usage is TRBV29-1 and J usage is TRBJ2-2, with D possibly being TRBD1 (5 bases). The sequence derives from a man in his forties or fifties who had recovered from COVID-19. The CDR3 nucleotides are TGCAGCGTCCTAACAGGAACCGGGGAGCTGTTTTTT. Protein: CSVLTGTGELFF.